The 21 T cell receptor beta chains below come from one sample, sequenced in a study of CD8 T cells in Susac syndrome. With random hexamers, about 0.5 to 1 ug RNA was reverse transcribed. TCRdb redid the calling of the immunoSEQ multiplex PCR reads with MiXCR, one entry per CDR3 protein. The top ten hold around 0.085% of the sample, which has about 200,000 distinct CDR3 sequences, around 96% seen once. Sequencing was done on a sample of CD4+ T cells from PBMCs. The source is a human donor with multiple sclerosis.

A single count supports this clonotype. The CDR3 sequence: CASSFVQTYSYEQYF. Here the CDR3 DNA reads TGCGCCAGCAGCTTTGTGCAGACCTACTCCTACGAGCAGTACTTC. The chain has TRBV5-1 and TRBJ2-7; D unresolved. Trimming left V 2 bases short and J 0 bases short, with 12 bases between. This CDR3 comprises 15 residues. Germline V gene lookup returns CDR1 SGHRS and CDR2 YFSETQ.

The chain employs TRBV30 and TRBJ1-5; D is unclear. The CDR3 extends over 14 amino acids. The V end was cut by 2 bases, the J end by 4 bases, with 12 bases between. Per the germline V gene, CDR1 is GTSNPN and CDR2 is SVGIG (reference sequence). CDR3 sequence (DNA): TGTGCCTGGAGTCCCGGACGGTGGAATCAGCCCCAGCATTTT. Protein: CAWSPGRWNQPQHF.

The V gene is TRBV4-1, the J gene TRBJ2-5, with TRBD1 matching 7 bases. This CDR3 has 18 amino acids. V was clipped by 4 bases and J by 0 bases; unmatched bases: 14. Germline lookup yields CDR1 MGHRA and CDR2 YSYEKL. CDR3 loop: CASSLSRTGEVNQETQYF. In DNA, the CDR3 is TGCGCCAGCAGCCTCTCGAGAACAGGGGAAGTTAACCAAGAGACCCAGTACTTC.

V is TRBV7-9 and J is TRBJ1-5; possible D gene TRBD1, 5 bases. The CDR3 consists of 12 residues. Per the germline V gene, CDR1 is SEHNR and CDR2 is FQNEAQ (reference sequence). V was shortened by 8 bases and J by 9 bases, with 14 bases between the two germline ends. The CDR3 sequence is CASCEAQGPQHF. DNA of the CDR3: TGTGCCAGCTGTGAAGCCCAGGGGCCCCAGCATTTT.

The V gene is TRBV3-1, the J gene TRBJ2-4; D ambiguous. The CDR3 loop spans 14 amino acids. Trimming left V 6 bases short and J 0 bases short, with 9 bases between. Germline assignment: CDR1 LGHDT and CDR2 YNNKEL (reference sequence). CDR3 in amino acids: CASSQYRAKNIQYF. CDR3 in DNA: TGTGCCAGCAGTCAATACAGAGCCAAAAACATTCAGTACTTC.

V is TRBV2 and J is TRBJ2-5, with no clear D. The CDR3 contains 13 residues. V was trimmed by 10 bases and J by 1 base, leaving 13 bases between them. Germline V lookup: CDR1 SNHLY, CDR2 FYNNEI. The CDR3 DNA reads TGTGCCACCAAAAGGGATCTCCAAGAGACCCAGTACTTC. Amino acid sequence: CATKRDLQETQYF.

V is TRBV30 and J is TRBJ2-7, with 11 positions matching TRBD2. The CDR3 consists of 17 residues. The V and J ends lost 2 bases and 2 bases, in that order; junction bases with no gene match: 11. The germline CDR1 and CDR2 sequences are GTSNPN and SVGIG (reference sequence). The CDR3 reads CAWSRTMGLADPYEQYF. In DNA form, the CDR3 reads TGTGCCTGGAGTCGTACGATGGGACTAGCGGACCCCTACGAGCAGTACTTC.

The chain couples TRBV10-3 to TRBJ2-6; D unresolved. The V gene's germline CDR1 is ENHRY and CDR2 SYGVKD. The length of the CDR3 is 15 residues. V was trimmed by 2 bases and J by 4 bases, leaving 9 bases between them. CDR3 in amino acids: CAISEPSPGANVLTF. CDR3 DNA: TGTGCCATCAGTGAGCCTTCTCCCGGGGCCAACGTCCTGACTTTC.

Only one count was recorded for this clonotype. The gene calls are TRBV24-1 and TRBJ1-2; D not resolved. Germline CDR1 reads KGHDR; CDR2 reads SFDVKD. V dropped 3 bases and J dropped 2 bases, with 9 bases sitting between them. This CDR3 region has 14 residues. The CDR3 DNA is TGTGCCACCAGTGATCCCTCAGGAAACTATGGCTACACCTTC. This gives the protein CATSDPSGNYGYTF.

This chain uses TRBV29-1 with TRBJ2-4; D could derive from TRBD1 or TRBD2 (5 bases each). Germline loops: CDR1 SQVTM, CDR2 ANQGSEA. The length of the CDR3 is 14 residues. The V and J ends lost 5 bases and 8 bases respectively, with 19 bases between them. CDR3 residues: CSVLSRARGDIQYF. Here the CDR3 DNA reads TGCAGCGTTCTTTCGAGGGCCCGAGGGGACATTCAGTACTTC. The full variable domain, completed using reference TRBV29-1 and TRBJ2-4, is SAVISQKPSRDICQRGTSLTIQCQVDSQVTMMFWYRQQPGQSLTLIATANQGSEATYESGFVIDKFPISRPNLTFSTLTVSNMSPEDSSIYLCSVLSRARGDIQYFGAGTRLSVL.

This clonotype was detected once. The rearrangement joins TRBV11-2 to TRBJ1-2; D might be TRBD1 (5 bases). The CDR3 totals 13 residues. V was cut by 5 bases and J by 5 bases, with 12 bases left in between. The germline CDR1 and CDR2 sequences are SGHAT and FQNNGV. CDR3 residues: CASSPQEGYGYTF. The CDR3 DNA follows: TGTGCCAGCAGCCCCCAGGAGGGGTATGGCTACACCTTC.

The CDR3 DNA is TGTGCCGTTACGAGTCCTCCTGGCTACACCTTC. Its protein is CAVTSPPGYTF. The chain links TRBV7-9 to TRBJ1-2; D is uncertain. This CDR3 comprises 11 residues. In germline, CDR1 is SEHNR, CDR2 FQNEAQ (reference sequence). Trimming shortened V by 11 bases and J by 7 bases, and 14 bases separated the two germline ends.

The V and J genes are TRBV12-3 or TRBV12-4 and TRBJ2-2; D remains ambiguous. This CDR3 region has 13 residues. V was trimmed by 8 bases and J by 0 bases, leaving 7 bases between them. The chain's CDR3 is CASGPANTGELFF. The DNA of the CDR3 is TGTGCCAGCGGGCCCGCGAACACCGGGGAGCTGTTTTTT.

This chain uses TRBV7-3 with TRBJ2-3; either TRBD1 or TRBD2 may fit D (6 bases each). V lost 4 bases to trimming and J lost 9 bases, with 11 bases between them. Looked up from germline, CDR1 is SGHTA and CDR2 is FQGTGA. The CDR3 runs to 12 residues. CDR3 coding DNA: TGTGCCAGCAGCTCTCGGAGGGGGACGCAGTATTTT. Translation: CASSSRRGTQYF.

The chain has TRBV5-4 and TRBJ2-1; TRBD2 matches 7 bases. The CDR3 is 15 amino acids. Germline CDR1 reads SGHNT; CDR2 reads YYREEE (reference sequence). V lost 2 bases, J lost 2 bases, and 4 bases stayed unmatched. CDR3 coding DNA: TGTGCCAGCAGCTTAGGAAGCGGGACCTACAATGAGCAGTTCTTC. It yields the protein CASSLGSGTYNEQFF.

The chain joins TRBV7-8 to TRBJ2-3; D is unresolved. CDR1 and CDR2 (germline): SGHVS, FQNEAQ. V lost 5 bases, J lost 6 bases, and 21 bases lay in between. The CDR3 extends over 16 amino acids. CDR3 sequence (DNA): TGTGCCAGCAGCCACCGCACACACGAGCCCGCCGATACGCAGTATTTT. This gives the protein CASSHRTHEPADTQYF.

The chain couples TRBV2 to TRBJ1-1, with D perhaps TRBD1 (5 bases). CDR3 length: 10 amino acids. Germline V gene data show CDR1 as SNHLY and CDR2 as FYNNEI. Trimming removed 6 bases at V and 10 bases at J, with 9 bases between. The CDR3 is CASRQGGAFF. The DNA of the CDR3 is TGTGCCAGCAGGCAGGGAGGAGCTTTCTTT.

The chain is built from TRBV19 and TRBJ2-1, with 8 bases identical to TRBD2. Germline assignment: CDR1 LNHDA and CDR2 SQIVND (reference sequence). The trim removed 4 bases at V and 7 bases at J, leaving 6 bases unmatched. The CDR3 has 14 residues. The CDR3 nucleotides read TGTGCCAGTAGTACTAGCGGGCTAAGGAATGAGCAGTTCTTC. Protein sequence: CASSTSGLRNEQFF.

V gene TRBV29-1 combines with J gene TRBJ1-1; no firm D call. Trimming removed 3 bases at V and 1 base at J, with 9 bases between. The CDR3 has 13 amino acids. Germline-derived CDR1 and CDR2 are SQVTM and ANQGSEA. The CDR3 region has the DNA TGCAGCGTTGATTCGGGAGGGAACACTGAAGCTTTCTTT. This translates into CSVDSGGNTEAFF.

V and J are TRBV14 and TRBJ1-1, with D possibly matching TRBD1 (5 bases). CDR3 length: 13 residues. V shed 4 bases and J shed 7 bases, with 13 bases lying between them. Per germline, CDR1 SGHDN and CDR2 FVKESK. This CDR3 reads CASSLWDGIEAFF. CDR3 DNA sequence: TGTGCCAGCAGCCTCTGGGACGGGATTGAAGCTTTCTTT.

The rearrangement uses TRBV7-9 and TRBJ2-7, with 7 bases matching TRBD1. Germline V lookup: CDR1 SEHNR, CDR2 FQNEAQ (reference sequence). The CDR3 runs 15 residues. Unmatched junction bases numbered 8, after V lost 5 bases and J lost 1 base. In DNA form, the CDR3 reads TGTGCCAGCAGCCGCCACGGGACAGATTCCTACGAGCAGTACTTC. This sequence encodes CASSRHGTDSYEQYF. Complete variable domain (other parts from reference TRBV7-9 and TRBJ2-7): DTGVSQNPRHKITKRGQNVTFRCDPISEHNRLYWYRQTLGQGPEFLTYFQNEAQLEKSRLLSDRFSAERPKGSFSTLEIQRTEQGDSAMYLCASSRHGTDSYEQYFGPGTRLTVT.